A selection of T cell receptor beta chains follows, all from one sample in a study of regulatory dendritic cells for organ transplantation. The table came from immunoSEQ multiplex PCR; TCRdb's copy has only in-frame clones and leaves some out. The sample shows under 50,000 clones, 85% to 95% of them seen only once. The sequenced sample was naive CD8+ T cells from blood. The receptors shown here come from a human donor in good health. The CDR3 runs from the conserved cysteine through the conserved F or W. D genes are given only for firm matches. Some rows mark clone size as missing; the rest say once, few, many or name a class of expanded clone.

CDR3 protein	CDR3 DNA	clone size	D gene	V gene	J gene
CASSFSSAGELFF	TGTGCCAGCTCATTCTCATCGGCCGGGGAGCTGTTTTTT	-	-	TRBV28	TRBJ2-2
CASSYGEDEKLFF	TGTGCCAGCAGTTACGGTGAGGATGAAAAACTGTTTTTT	-	-	TRBV27	TRBJ1-4
CASSVDDTYEQYF	TGTGCCAGCAGCGTAGACGATACCTACGAGCAGTACTTC	-	-	TRBV9	TRBJ2-7
CASSSSGGPDTQYF	TGTGCCAGCAGCTCCTCAGGGGGCCCAGATACGCAGTATTTT	-	TRBD1	TRBV7-3	TRBJ2-3
CASSEDPGLEQFF	TGTGCCAGCAGTGAAGACCCTGGGCTTGAGCAGTTCTTC	-	-	TRBV2	TRBJ2-1
CASSLIGTSGTDTQYF	TGTGCCAGCAGCTTAATTGGGACTAGCGGAACAGATACGCAGTATTTT	-	TRBD2	TRBV7-3	TRBJ2-3
CSVEDGDSASYEQYF	TGCAGCGTTGAAGATGGCGACAGTGCCTCCTACGAGCAGTACTTC	-	-	TRBV29-1	TRBJ2-7
CATNPTGSGYGYTF	TGTGCCACCAATCCCACGGGGTCAGGGTATGGCTACACCTTC	-	-	TRBV6-5	TRBJ1-2
CASSLDGTGIEAFF	TGTGCCAGCAGCTTAGACGGGACAGGGATTGAAGCTTTCTTT	-	TRBD1	TRBV7-8	TRBJ1-1
CASRAAGTGTEAFF	TGTGCCAGCAGGGCGGCAGGGACGGGCACTGAAGCTTTCTTT	-	-	TRBV2	TRBJ1-1
CASSGLAGARQTQYF	TGTGCCAGCTCGGGCCTAGCGGGAGCTCGGCAGACCCAGTACTTC	once	TRBD2	TRBV6-6	TRBJ2-5
CASSVTGEGSNEQFF	TGTGCCAGTAGCGTGACAGGGGAAGGTTCCAATGAGCAGTTCTTC	-	TRBD1	TRBV19	TRBJ2-1
CASRSSGSSYNEQFF	TGTGCCAGCAGATCTTCGGGGTCCTCCTACAATGAGCAGTTCTTC	-	-	TRBV28	TRBJ2-1
CASSPPRTGAYEQYF	TGCGCCAGCAGCCCCCCGAGGACAGGGGCCTACGAGCAGTACTTC	once	TRBD1	TRBV4-1	TRBJ2-7
CATSRVQGPPLLEQYF	TGTGCCACCAGCAGAGTACAGGGGCCACCCCTACTCGAGCAGTACTTC	-	TRBD1	TRBV15	TRBJ2-7
CASFHEGETQYF	TGTGCCAGCTTTCATGAGGGAGAGACCCAGTACTTC	-	-	TRBV2	TRBJ2-5
CASSSTSGGAVETQYF	TGTGCCAGCAGCTCCACTAGCGGGGGGGCCGTAGAGACCCAGTACTTC	-	TRBD2	TRBV7-9	TRBJ2-5
CASRGSGSSPLHF	TGTGCCAGCAGGGGATCAGGGTCTTCACCCCTCCACTTT	-	-	TRBV6-4	TRBJ1-6
CASGGNTIYF	TGTGCCAGCGGGGGAAACACCATATATTTT	-	-	TRBV9	TRBJ1-3
CASGTGKSRTNYGYTF	TGTGCTAGTGGTACTGGCAAGTCGAGAACTAACTATGGCTACACCTTC	-	-	TRBV12-5	TRBJ1-2
CASSLVGTGNTIYF	TGTGCCAGCAGCCTGGTAGGGACTGGAAACACCATATATTTT	-	-	TRBV7-9	TRBJ1-3
CASSLRRGRQETQYF	TGTGCCAGCAGTCTACGGAGGGGCCGCCAAGAGACCCAGTACTTC	-	-	TRBV28	TRBJ2-5
CASSLTLGAGETQYF	TGTGCCAGCAGCTTAACTTTGGGGGCAGGGGAGACCCAGTACTTC	once	-	TRBV7-3	TRBJ2-5
CASSQDSGDAQYF	TGCGCCAGCAGCCAAGATTCGGGGGATGCGCAGTATTTT	-	-	TRBV4-3	TRBJ2-3
CASSFGPSLYEQYF	TGTGCCAGCAGTTTTGGCCCGTCCCTCTACGAGCAGTACTTC	-	-	TRBV27	TRBJ2-7
CASSEGVATNEKLFF	TGCGCCAGCAGTGAAGGGGTTGCAACTAATGAAAAACTGTTTTTT	-	-	TRBV5-1	TRBJ1-4
CASSLGRSGNTIYF	TGTGCCAGCAGCTTAGGCCGCTCTGGAAACACCATATATTTT	-	-	TRBV5-6	TRBJ1-3
CASSWGQGLTYEQYF	TGTGCCAGCAGCTGGGGACAGGGGCTAACCTACGAGCAGTACTTC	-	TRBD1	TRBV11-2	TRBJ2-7
CASSLGANVLTF	TGTGCCAGCAGTCTAGGGGCCAACGTCCTGACTTTC	-	-	TRBV28	TRBJ2-6
CASSGTARSYTF	TGTGCCAGCAGCGGGACCGCGAGGAGCTACACCTTC	-	-	TRBV9	TRBJ1-2
CANSLSPRDGTDTQYF	TGTGCCAACAGCTTATCCCCCCGCGATGGCACAGATACGCAGTATTTT	-	-	TRBV13	TRBJ2-3
CASRGFEAFF	TGTGCCAGCAGGGGATTTGAAGCTTTCTTT	-	-	TRBV2	TRBJ1-1
CASSLIGGDLNEQFF	TGTGCCAGCAGCTTAATTGGGGGAGACCTCAATGAGCAGTTCTTC	-	-	TRBV7-3	TRBJ2-1
CSTEIGGSGTGELFF	TGCAGCACAGAGATCGGCGGGAGTGGGACCGGGGAGCTGTTTTTT	-	TRBD2	TRBV29-1	TRBJ2-2
CASSLLAGSYNEQFF	TGCGCCAGCTCATTACTAGCGGGCTCCTACAATGAGCAGTTCTTC	once	TRBD2	TRBV4-1	TRBJ2-1
CASSSTNRTYEQYF	TGTGCCAGCAGCTCTACTAACCGAACCTACGAGCAGTACTTC	-	-	TRBV7-9	TRBJ2-7
CASSTTGYNEQFF	TGTGCCAGTAGTACAACAGGGTACAATGAGCAGTTCTTC	-	-	TRBV19	TRBJ2-1
CASSQDFYVTGELFF	TGTGCCAGCAGCCAGGACTTCTACGTCACCGGGGAGCTGTTTTTT	-	-	TRBV7-9	TRBJ2-2
CASSLPSSYNEQFF	TGTGCCAGCAGTTTACCGAGCTCCTACAATGAGCAGTTCTTC	-	-	TRBV27	TRBJ2-1
CASSWQGETEAFF	TGTGCCAGCAGCTGGCAGGGAGAGACTGAAGCTTTCTTT	-	-	TRBV5-6	TRBJ1-1
CAISRGLAGLNEQFF	TGTGCCATCTCAAGGGGACTAGCGGGCCTCAATGAGCAGTTCTTC	-	-	TRBV21-1	TRBJ2-1
CASTATNYEQYF	TGTGCCAGCACGGCTACGAACTACGAGCAGTACTTC	-	-	TRBV27	TRBJ2-7
CASSLGVAGSTDTQYF	TGTGCCAGCAGCTTGGGGGTAGCGGGTAGCACAGATACGCAGTATTTT	-	TRBD2	TRBV7-3	TRBJ2-3
CATATPQHF	TGTGCCACCGCAACTCCCCAGCATTTT	few	-	TRBV28	TRBJ1-5
CATSRGGQGAKNEQFF	TGTGCCACCAGCAGGGGAGGACAGGGGGCGAAGAATGAGCAGTTCTTC	-	TRBD1	TRBV15	TRBJ2-1
CASSSTGGADQPQHF	TGTGCCAGCTCATCAACAGGGGGAGCAGATCAGCCCCAGCATTTT	-	TRBD1	TRBV18	TRBJ1-5
CASSPGGLYEQYF	TGTGCCAGCAGCCCGGGAGGTCTCTACGAGCAGTACTTC	-	TRBD2	TRBV7-9	TRBJ2-7
CASSQEAGGELFF	TGCGCCAGCAGCCAAGAGGCGGGGGGGGAGCTGTTTTTT	-	-	TRBV4-1	TRBJ2-2
CASSVGRAGRETQYF	TGTGCCAGCAGCGTAGGTAGGGCGGGGCGGGAGACCCAGTACTTC	-	-	TRBV9	TRBJ2-5
CASSKKGDLPLYEQYF	TGTGCCAGCAGCAAAAAGGGGGACCTACCCCTATACGAGCAGTACTTC	-	-	TRBV21-1	TRBJ2-7
CASSWIEEPGTEAFF	TGCGCCAGCAGCTGGATAGAGGAGCCGGGCACTGAAGCTTTCTTT	few	-	TRBV5-1	TRBJ1-1
CASSVTSYEQYF	TGCGCCAGCAGTGTGACTAGCTACGAGCAGTACTTC	-	-	TRBV10-2	TRBJ2-7
CASSLRGAYNEQFF	TGTGCCAGCAGCTTGAGAGGGGCTTACAATGAGCAGTTCTTC	-	-	TRBV5-4	TRBJ2-1
CASSYRTQETQYF	TGTGCCAGTAGTTACAGAACCCAAGAGACCCAGTACTTC	-	-	TRBV19	TRBJ2-5
CASSLRPPPNTDTQYF	TGCGCCAGCAGCCTCCGTCCCCCCCCAAATACAGATACGCAGTATTTT	-	-	TRBV4-1	TRBJ2-3